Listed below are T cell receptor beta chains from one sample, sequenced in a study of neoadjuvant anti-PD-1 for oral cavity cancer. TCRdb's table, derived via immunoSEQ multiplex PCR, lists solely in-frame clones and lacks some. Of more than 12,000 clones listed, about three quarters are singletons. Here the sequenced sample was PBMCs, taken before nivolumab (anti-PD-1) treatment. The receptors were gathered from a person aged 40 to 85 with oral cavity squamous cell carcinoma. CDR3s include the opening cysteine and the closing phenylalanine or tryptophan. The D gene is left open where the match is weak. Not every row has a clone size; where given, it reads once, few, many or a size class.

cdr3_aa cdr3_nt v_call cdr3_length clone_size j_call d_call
CASSIRLLGSYEQYF TGTGCCAGTAGTATACGGCTCCTCGGGTCCTACGAGCAGTACTTC TRBV19 15 - TRBJ2-7 -
CASSSTELAGELFF TGCGCCAGCAGCTCTACAGAATTGGCCGGGGAGCTGTTTTTT TRBV5-1 14 - TRBJ2-2 -
CATRFASTDTQYF TGTGCCACTAGGTTCGCTAGCACAGATACGCAGTATTTT TRBV19 13 - TRBJ2-3 -
CASRRTSGRGETQYF TGTGCCAGCAGGAGGACTAGCGGGAGAGGAGAGACCCAGTACTTC TRBV2 15 - TRBJ2-5 TRBD2
CASSQSVTRNTEAFF TGTGCCAGCAGTCAGTCCGTTACAAGAAACACTGAAGCTTTCTTT TRBV6-5 15 - TRBJ1-1 -
CSVPMAGGDAGEQYF TGCAGCGTTCCTATGGCAGGGGGCGACGCGGGCGAGCAGTACTTC TRBV29-1 15 - TRBJ2-7 TRBD1
CASSLLAGLYNEQFF TGTGCCAGCAGCTTACTAGCGGGGTTATACAATGAGCAGTTCTTC TRBV5-4 15 - TRBJ2-1 TRBD2
CASSSPRTGGAYEQYF TGTGCCAGTAGTTCCCCCCGGACAGGTGGGGCCTACGAGCAGTACTTC TRBV19 16 - TRBJ2-7 TRBD1
CASQAHSGGAYEQYF TGCGCCAGCCAAGCCCATAGCGGGGGGGCCTACGAGCAGTACTTC TRBV10-1 15 few TRBJ2-7 TRBD2
CASSQDPGLGNIQYF TGCGCCAGCAGCCAAGATCCGGGATTGGGAAACATTCAGTACTTC TRBV4-1 15 - TRBJ2-4 -
CASSNLGSQSRNEQFF TGTGCCAGCAGTAACCTCGGGAGTCAATCTCGCAATGAGCAGTTCTTC TRBV27 16 - TRBJ2-1 -
CASTSGSGHTDTQYF TGTGCCAGCACCTCGGGTAGCGGACACACAGATACGCAGTATTTT TRBV19 15 - TRBJ2-3 -
CAWSVLTGTGELFF TGTGCCTGGAGTGTCTTGACAGGGACCGGGGAGCTGTTTTTT TRBV30 14 - TRBJ2-2 TRBD1
CASSPPLRLGSYEQYF TGTGCCAGCAGCCCTCCCCTACGACTTGGCTCCTACGAGCAGTACTTC TRBV7-8 16 - TRBJ2-7 -
CATSPGLGDTGELFF TGTGCCACCAGCCCGGGACTGGGAGACACCGGGGAGCTGTTTTTT TRBV15 15 - TRBJ2-2 -
CASSPWEGATDTQYF TGTGCCAGCAGCCCGTGGGAGGGGGCAACCGATACGCAGTATTTT TRBV7-8 15 - TRBJ2-3 -
CASSVGGENTEAFF TGTGCCAGCAGCGTAGGGGGCGAGAACACTGAAGCTTTCTTT TRBV9 14 - TRBJ1-1 -
CASSRQTLWEAFF TGTGCCAGCAGTCGACAGACGCTATGGGAAGCTTTCTTT TRBV2 13 - TRBJ1-1 -
CASSYGGTLTGELFF TGTGCCAGCAGTTACGGTGGCACCTTAACCGGGGAGCTGTTTTTT TRBV6-5 15 - TRBJ2-2 -
CASSPFVGQGNSPLHF TGCGCCAGCAGCCCGTTTGTAGGACAGGGGAATTCACCCCTCCACTTT TRBV4-1 16 - TRBJ1-6 TRBD1
CASNGYYEQYF TGTGCCAGCAATGGGTACTACGAGCAGTACTTC TRBV11-2 11 once TRBJ2-7 -
CASSNSGSGRQYF TGTGCCAGCAGCAACAGCGGGAGCGGGCGGCAGTATTTT TRBV14 13 few TRBJ2-3 TRBD2
CAIRDQGARGNTIYF TGTGCCATTCGGGACCAGGGGGCAAGGGGAAACACCATATATTTT TRBV10-3 15 - TRBJ1-3 TRBD1
CSARTGYEEKAFF TGCAGCGCCCGGACAGGGTACGAGGAAAAAGCTTTCTTT TRBV29-1 13 - TRBJ1-1 TRBD1
CASSGSSGYEQYF TGTGCCAGCAGTGGGTCTAGCGGCTACGAGCAGTACTTC TRBV2 13 - TRBJ2-7 TRBD2
CASTRLSMNTEAFF TGCGCCAGCACTCGTCTGAGCATGAACACTGAAGCTTTCTTT TRBV5-1 14 - TRBJ1-1 -
CASSPGQGKGYTF TGTGCCAGCAGCCCAGGACAGGGGAAGGGCTACACCTTC TRBV7-3 13 - TRBJ1-2 TRBD1
CAIMETSNTEAFF TGTGCCATCATGGAGACTTCGAACACTGAAGCTTTCTTT TRBV10-3 13 once TRBJ1-1 -
CASSLVQRIHYGYTF TGTGCCAGCAGCTTAGTACAGAGGATCCACTATGGCTACACCTTC TRBV13 15 few TRBJ1-2 -
CATSRGLAGAYEQYF TGTGCCACCAGCCGTGGACTAGCGGGAGCCTACGAGCAGTACTTC TRBV15 15 - TRBJ2-7 TRBD2
CASRPTSGSKDEQFF TGTGCCAGCAGACCGACTAGCGGGAGTAAAGATGAGCAGTTCTTC TRBV11-2 15 - TRBJ2-1 TRBD2
CASSYSGQGAGNTIYF TGTGCCAGCAGTTACTCGGGACAGGGGGCTGGAAACACCATATATTTT TRBV6-5 16 few TRBJ1-3 TRBD1